Below are 16 T cell receptor beta chains sequenced from a single sample in a study of response to subunit inactivated influenza vaccine. TCRdb re-derived calls from the RT-PCR reads in MiXCR, one entry per CDR3 protein. Seen here are hundreds of thousands of distinct CDR3 sequences, roughly 15% observed once, and the top ten hold about 7.6%. The source material was PBMCs from blood, sampled approximately 15 days before vaccination. These receptors were collected from a man aged 50-59 years who received an inactivated influenza vaccine.

This rearrangement joins TRBV10-3 to TRBJ2-3; D uncertain. The CDR3 is made up of 13 amino acids. Germline CDR1 reads ENHRY; CDR2 reads SYGVKD. The germline V and J ends were trimmed by 5 bases and 6 bases, with 12 bases remaining between them. The CDR3 sequence is CAISPWNEDTQYF. Written as DNA, the CDR3 is TGTGCCATCAGTCCCTGGAACGAGGATACGCAGTATTTT.

The chain uses TRBV7-9 and TRBJ1-2; the match to TRBD1 covers 7 bases. V was pared by 5 bases and J by 4 bases, with 7 bases of the junction left unmatched. Germline V CDR1 and CDR2: SEHNR, FQNEAQ (reference sequence). The CDR3 has 14 residues. The DNA of the CDR3 is TGTGCCAGCAGCCAATCGGGGACAGCCTATGGCTACACCTTC. The encoded protein is CASSQSGTAYGYTF.

This clonotype was found many times. This chain uses TRBV3-1 with TRBJ1-5; D is unclear. The CDR3 is 14 amino acids. Between the trimmed V and J ends, which lost 1 base and 5 bases, there was a span of 9 bases. Germline lookup yields CDR1 LGHDT and CDR2 YNNKEL (reference sequence). As DNA, the CDR3 is TGTGCCAGCAGCCAAGGGGGTAGTCATCAGCCCCAGCATTTT. Its translation is CASSQGGSHQPQHF.

This chain uses TRBV6-5 with TRBJ1-4, with D unclear. The CDR3 loop spans 12 amino acids. V was pared by 6 bases and J by 8 bases, with 10 bases between. Looked up from germline, CDR1 is MNHEY and CDR2 is SVGAGI. The CDR3 sequence: CASSRAGEKLFF. The CDR3 region has the DNA TGTGCCAGCAGCCGCGCGGGCGAAAAACTGTTTTTT.

This chain connects TRBV5-1 to TRBJ2-2; TRBD1 agrees at 9 bases. The length of the CDR3 is 16 residues. V shed 5 bases and J 6 bases; nucleotides not matched to a gene: 11. Germline V lookup: CDR1 SGHRS, CDR2 YFSETQ. The CDR3 DNA is TGCGCCAGCAGTTTGTGGGGGACAGGGAGATCCGGGGAGCTGTTTTTT. As protein: CASSLWGTGRSGELFF.

The chain combines TRBV6-2 or TRBV6-3 with TRBJ2-7, with a possible D match to TRBD2 (6 bases). The CDR3 extends over 18 amino acids. Trimming removed 0 bases from V and 3 bases from J, with 21 bases in between. The germline gives CDR1 MNHEY, CDR2 SVGEGT. The CDR3 coding sequence is TGTGCCAGCAGTTACTCCCTGAAGGGCGGGACGGCAAACTACGAGCAGTACTTC. Translated: CASSYSLKGGTANYEQYF.

The gene calls are TRBV10-3 and TRBJ1-6; D is possibly TRBD1 (6 bases). Trimming took 2 bases from V and 5 from J, leaving 10 bases between them. This CDR3 contains 15 residues. Germline CDR1 ENHRY, CDR2 SYGVKD. The CDR3 reads CAISERDNDNSPLHF. The CDR3 bases are TGTGCCATCAGTGAGAGGGACAATGATAATTCACCCCTCCACTTT.

The chain links TRBV9 to TRBJ2-1; 8 bases align to TRBD1. The V segment lost 4 bases and the J segment 2 bases; nucleotides outside the gene matches: 11. This CDR3 spans 17 amino acids. Per germline, CDR1 SGDLS and CDR2 YYNGEE. The CDR3 is CASSHPPGTGPYNEQFF. CDR3 nucleotides: TGTGCCAGCAGCCACCCACCCGGGACAGGCCCCTACAATGAGCAGTTCTTC.

The rearrangement joins TRBV7-3 to TRBJ2-1; 14 bases line up with TRBD2. Germline trimming cut 4 bases from V and 8 bases from J; bases unmatched to any gene: 7. The CDR3 sequence is 16 residues long. CDR1 is SGHTA, CDR2 FQGTGA, per germline. This chain's CDR3 is CASSSGTSGSSDEQFF. The CDR3 coding sequence is TGTGCCAGCAGCTCTGGGACTAGCGGGAGTAGTGATGAGCAGTTCTTC.

Comments on this clonotype: The junction differs from germline at one of its ends, possibly a read error. The rearrangement links TRBV20-1 to TRBJ1-5; 7 nucleotides line up with TRBD1. CDR3 size: 16 residues. Germline V gene lookup returns CDR1 DFQATT and CDR2 SNEGSKA (reference sequence). CDR3 loop: CSARDSRGGDNQPQHF. DNA of the CDR3: TGCAGCGCTAGAGATAGTAGAGGGGGCGACAATCAGCCCCAGCATTTT.

The J gene is TRBJ1-6, the V gene TRBV18; perhaps TRBD1 as D (6 bases). CDR3 length: 16 amino acids. Trimming removed 4 bases at V and 5 bases at J, with 15 bases between. CDR1 and CDR2 (germline): KGHSH, LQKENI. The CDR3 DNA is TGTGCCAGCTCACTTCTACCGGGACAAAATAATTCACCCCTCCACTTT. Its translation is CASSLLPGQNNSPLHF.

The chain links TRBV2 to TRBJ2-1; D not certain. V lost 6 bases and J lost 7, with 16 bases in between. The CDR3 consists of 14 residues. The V gene's germline CDR1 is SNHLY and CDR2 FYNNEI. CDR3 region: CASSGPPDKNEQFF. DNA of the CDR3: TGTGCCAGCAGCGGACCACCTGATAAGAATGAGCAGTTCTTC. Complete variable domain (other parts from reference TRBV2 and TRBJ2-1): EPEVTQTPSHQVTQMGQEVILRCVPISNHLYFYWYRQILGQKVEFLVSFYNNEISEKSEIFDDQFSVERPDGSNFTLKIRSTKLEDSAMYFCASSGPPDKNEQFFGPGTRLTVL.

This clonotype has only a few counts. The rearrangement uses TRBV20-1 and TRBJ1-1, with unresolved D. The CDR3 runs to 11 residues. Looked up from germline, CDR1 is DFQATT and CDR2 is SNEGSKA (reference sequence). The ends were cut back, 0 bases at V and 3 bases at J, with 2 bases in the middle. The CDR3 DNA follows: TGCAGTGCTAGAGAATACACTGAAGCTTTCTTT. Protein: CSAREYTEAFF.

In this sample, this clonotype turned up a few times. The chain uses TRBV6-5 and TRBJ2-3, with D perhaps TRBD2 (6 bases). The V and J ends lost 0 bases and 1 base respectively, with 14 bases between them. The CDR3 runs 17 residues. Germline lookup yields CDR1 MNHEY and CDR2 SVGAGI. The CDR3 loop is CASSYSRTGEGTDTQYF. The CDR3 DNA follows: TGTGCCAGCAGTTACTCGAGGACGGGAGAGGGCACAGATACGCAGTATTTT.

This clonotype was detected a few times. V and J are TRBV7-9 and TRBJ2-7; a possible D gene is TRBD1 (6 bases). CDR1 and CDR2 from the germline V gene are SEHNR and FQNEAQ (reference sequence). Trimming shortened V by 5 bases and J by 6 bases, and 11 bases separated the two germline ends. The CDR3 spans 12 residues. CDR3 sequence (DNA): TGTGCCAGCAGCGCAACAGGGTCCGAGCAGTACTTC. Translating gives CASSATGSEQYF.

This clonotype was counted between two and nine times. CDR3 loop: CASSRPGGGHNEQFF. Written as DNA, the CDR3 is TGTGCCAGCAGCAGACCCGGCGGGGGCCACAATGAGCAGTTCTTC. The rearrangement uses TRBV28 and TRBJ2-1; a weak D match, TRBD2 (7 bases). The germline CDR1 and CDR2 sequences are MDHEN and SYDVKM. This CDR3 has 15 amino acids. Deletions cut 6 bases from V and 5 bases from J, with 17 bases between.